The 26 T cell receptor beta chains listed next were all sequenced from one sample in a study of blood T cell repertoires in COVID-19. Method: immunoSEQ multiplex PCR; TCRdb's copy keeps in-frame clones and lacks some. The sample lists around 190,000 clones; 75% to 85% were seen once. The material sequenced was peripheral blood. These receptors all stem from a woman aged 40 to 55 with COVID-19, enrolled during active disease.

This clone was recorded once. The chain employs TRBV12-3 or TRBV12-4 and TRBJ1-2, with D hard to call. The CDR3 runs to 12 residues. V was trimmed by 1 base and J by 4 bases, leaving 4 bases between them. This CDR3 is CASSLDIYGYTF. CDR3 coding DNA: TGTGCCAGCAGTTTAGATATCTATGGCTACACCTTC.

V and J are TRBV29-1 and TRBJ2-7; TRBD1 matches at 8 bases. V gave up 0 bases and J gave up 1 base; unmatched junction bases: 5. The CDR3 runs 15 residues. Germline CDR1 reads SQVTM; CDR2 reads ANQGSEA. Written as DNA, the CDR3 is TGCAGCGTTGAAGAGGGTTACAGGGGGTCCTACGAGCAGTACTTC. The encoded protein is CSVEEGYRGSYEQYF.

This clone was detected a few times. This chain links TRBV3-1 (or the pseudogene TRBV3-2) with TRBJ1-6; TRBD1 aligns across 9 bases. CDR1 and CDR2 (germline): LGHDT, YNNKEL (reference sequence). The CDR3 is 18 amino acids. Trimming at V came to 1 base and at J to 6 bases, leaving 10 bases not matched to a gene. This CDR3 reads CASSQGRGQGASNSPLHF. The DNA of the CDR3 is TGTGCCAGCAGCCAAGGAAGGGGACAGGGCGCCTCTAATTCACCCCTCCACTTT.

The CDR3 reads CASSYREGPQHF. In DNA, the CDR3 is TGTGCCAGCAGTTACCGAGAGGGGCCCCAGCATTTT. The chain joins TRBV6-5 to TRBJ1-5; no firm D call. The germline CDR1 and CDR2 sequences are MNHEY and SVGAGI. V lost 2 bases and J lost 9, with 8 bases in between. The length of the CDR3 is 12 residues.

The chain combines TRBV18 with TRBJ2-2; D is unresolved. V dropped 2 bases and J dropped 7 bases, with 8 bases sitting between them. CDR3 length equals 13 residues. CDR1 and CDR2 from the germline V gene are KGHSH and LQKENI. The CDR3 sequence is CASSPSQVGELFF. CDR3 nucleotide sequence: TGTGCCAGCTCACCATCTCAGGTCGGGGAGCTGTTTTTT.

With respect to this clone: The sample has other DNA sequences that encode this CDR3 too. The V and J genes are TRBV5-4 and TRBJ2-1, with D hard to call. The germline V gene encodes CDR1 SGHNT and CDR2 YYREEE (reference sequence). V lost 0 bases, J lost 0 bases, and 10 bases lay in between. The CDR3 is 16 amino acids. The CDR3 protein is CASSLGGTSSYNEQFF. DNA of the CDR3: TGTGCCAGCAGCTTGGGAGGAACGAGCTCCTACAATGAGCAGTTCTTC.

The gene calls are TRBV11-2 and TRBJ2-5; 8 positions agree with TRBD2. CDR3 length equals 15 residues. V lost 1 base and J lost 2; bases outside the gene matches: 3. Germline CDR1 is SGHAT and CDR2 is FQNNGV. The CDR3 DNA reads as TGTGCCAGCAGCTTAGCCGGGGGGGATCAAGAGACCCAGTACTTC. As protein: CASSLAGGDQETQYF.

This clone is a singleton in its sample. This same CDR3 is encoded by further DNA sequences in the sample. V usage is TRBV12-3 or TRBV12-4 and J usage is TRBJ1-1; no firm D call. The V gene lost 2 bases and the J gene lost 5 bases, with 9 bases spanning the gap. CDR3 size: 13 residues. Here the CDR3 DNA reads TGTGCCAGCAGTTTAAGGGAGGGTACTGAAGCTTTCTTT. This translates into CASSLREGTEAFF.

Of note for this clone: One end of the junction varies from germline; a read error may be responsible. The gene calls are TRBV10-3 and TRBJ1-3; D not certain. CDR1 is ENHRY and CDR2 is SYGVKD in the germline V gene. The CDR3 has 15 amino acids. Written as DNA, the CDR3 is TGTGCCATCAGGGAGTCACAGATCTCTGGAAACACCATATATTTT. This encodes CAIRESQISGNTIYF.

This clone was picked up a small number of times. The chain links TRBV3-1 (or the pseudogene TRBV3-2) to TRBJ1-2; D is possibly TRBD1 (5 bases). Germline loops: CDR1 LGHDT, CDR2 YNNKEL (reference sequence). This CDR3 has 16 residues. The V and J ends lost 4 bases and 8 bases respectively, with 23 bases between them. The CDR3 sequence: CASSRFADRELWGYTF. For the CDR3, the DNA is TGTGCCAGCAGCCGCTTTGCCGACAGAGAGTTATGGGGCTACACCTTC.

The gene calls are TRBV5-5 and TRBJ2-7, with D possibly matching TRBD2 (6 bases). This CDR3 has 16 amino acids. Germline V CDR1 and CDR2: SGHKS, YYEKEE (reference sequence). Trimming removed 4 bases at V and 1 base at J, with 18 bases between. The CDR3 bases are TGTGCCAGCAGCCAGGAGGAAGGGGCGGGATCCTACGAGCAGTACTTC. Encoded protein: CASSQEEGAGSYEQYF. The full variable domain, completed using reference TRBV5-5 and TRBJ2-7, is DAGVTQSPTHLIKTRGQQVTLRCSPISGHKSVSWYQQVLGQGPQFIFQYYEKEERGRGNFPDRFSARQFPNYSSELNVNALLLGDSALYLCASSQEEGAGSYEQYFGPGTRLTVT.

The rearrangement joins TRBV11-1 to TRBJ1-2; 7 nucleotides line up with TRBD1. This CDR3 comprises 14 residues. V was pared by 1 base and J by 7 bases, with 6 bases of the junction left unmatched. Germline lookup yields CDR1 SGHAT and CDR2 FQDESV (reference sequence). The CDR3 protein is CASSLGDTGVGYTF. DNA of the CDR3: TGTGCCAGCAGCTTAGGAGATACAGGGGTTGGCTACACCTTC. Using reference TRBV11-1 and TRBJ1-2 for the parts outside the CDR3, the full variable domain is EAEVAQSPRYKITEKSQAVAFWCDPISGHATLYWYRQILGQGPELLVQFQDESVVDDSQLPKDRFSAERLKGVDSTLKIQPAELGDSAMYLCASSLGDTGVGYTFGSGTRLTVV.

V usage is TRBV6-5 and J usage is TRBJ2-5, with TRBD1 as a possible D gene (6 bases). V dropped 8 bases and J dropped 5 bases, with 15 bases sitting between them. CDR3 length equals 13 residues. Germline CDR1 MNHEY, CDR2 SVGAGI. In nucleotides, the CDR3 is TGTGCCAGCCGAAGACAGGAGGTTGAGACCCAGTACTTC. It yields the protein CASRRQEVETQYF.

The chain links TRBV6-2 or TRBV6-3 to TRBJ1-2; 7 nucleotides match TRBD1. The CDR3 sequence is 14 residues long. J was trimmed by 4 bases and V by 2 bases; bases with no gene match: 4. Germline CDR1 and CDR2: MNHEY and SVGEGT. This CDR3 reads CASSYAGQFYGYTF. For the CDR3, the DNA is TGTGCCAGCAGTTACGCGGGACAGTTCTATGGCTACACCTTC.

The chain recombines TRBV18 with TRBJ1-5; a weak D match, TRBD1 (6 bases). The germline V gene encodes CDR1 KGHSH and CDR2 LQKENI. The CDR3 is 15 amino acids. Trimming removed 5 bases at V and 2 bases at J, with 13 bases between. The CDR3 sequence: CASSSGTLGNQPQHF. Here the CDR3 DNA reads TGTGCCAGCTCATCCGGGACATTGGGCAATCAGCCCCAGCATTTT.

The J gene is TRBJ1-5, the V gene TRBV19; D possibly corresponds to TRBD1 (5 bases). V lost 7 bases to trimming and J lost 5 bases, with 24 bases between them. Germline V gene sequence: CDR1 LNHDA, CDR2 SQIVND (reference sequence). This CDR3 has 17 amino acids. CDR3 loop: CASTNMGGGWKDQPQHF. In nucleotides, the CDR3 is TGTGCCAGTACCAATATGGGGGGGGGATGGAAGGATCAGCCCCAGCATTTT.

This clone has just a few counts. The chain has TRBV9 and TRBJ2-1; D possibly corresponds to TRBD1 (6 bases). Germline assignment: CDR1 SGDLS and CDR2 YYNGEE. CDR3 length: 12 amino acids. Trimming pared 8 bases from V and 4 bases from J, leaving 10 bases between. The CDR3 DNA reads as TGTGCCAGTAACAGGGAATACAATGAGCAGTTCTTC. Translation gives CASNREYNEQFF. Full variable domain (rest looked up from reference TRBV9 and TRBJ2-1): DSGVTQTPKHLITATGQRVTLRCSPRSGDLSVYWYQQSLDQGLQFLIQYYNGEERAKGNILERFSAQQFPDLHSELNLSSLELGDSALYFCASNREYNEQFFGPGTRLTVL.

V is TRBV12-5 and J is TRBJ1-2, with a weak D call TRBD1 (5 bases). CDR3 size: 15 residues. Trimming left V 2 bases short and J 9 bases short, with 19 bases between. Germline V gives CDR1 LGHNT, CDR2 FRNRAP. CDR3 in amino acids: CASGLTLGQGGSYTF. The CDR3 DNA reads TGTGCTAGTGGTTTGACCCTCGGCCAGGGTGGAAGCTACACCTTC. Based on the CDR3 plus reference TRBV12-5 and TRBJ1-2, the full variable domain is DARVTQTPRHKVTEMGQEVTMRCQPILGHNTVFWYRQTMMQGLELLAYFRNRAPLDDSGMPKDRFSAEMPDATLATLKIQPSEPRDSAVYFCASGLTLGQGGSYTFGSGTRLTVV.

The V and J genes are TRBV5-1 and TRBJ2-2; 7 bases are a match to TRBD1. This CDR3 has 17 residues. CDR1 and CDR2 from the germline V gene are SGHRS and YFSETQ. The V segment lost 3 bases and the J segment 5 bases; nucleotides outside the gene matches: 13. Here the CDR3 reads CASSSDGLIQGTGELFF. The CDR3 DNA reads as TGCGCCAGCAGCTCGGACGGACTCATACAGGGGACCGGGGAGCTGTTTTTT.

The V and J genes are TRBV7-3 and TRBJ2-5, with 11 positions matching TRBD2. V dropped 2 bases and J dropped 1; count of bases not matched to a gene: 3. Germline V lookup: CDR1 SGHTA, CDR2 FQGTGA. The CDR3 contains 16 residues. In DNA form, the CDR3 reads TGTGCCAGCAGCTTAGGTCTAGCGGGGGGCCAAGAGACCCAGTACTTC. Encoded protein: CASSLGLAGGQETQYF.

The rearrangement uses TRBV5-1 and TRBJ2-7; 7 bases fit TRBD2. Losses at the gene ends were 0 bases for V and 3 bases for J; bases not matched to a gene: 3. Germline V CDR1 and CDR2: SGHRS, YFSETQ. There are 14 residues in the CDR3. The CDR3 bases are TGCGCCAGCAGCTTGGGGGACTATGACTACGAGCAGTACTTC. This gives the protein CASSLGDYDYEQYF.

The V gene is TRBV19, the J gene TRBJ1-2, with a tentative D call TRBD1 (5 bases). The CDR3 is made up of 13 amino acids. The V and J ends lost 3 bases and 8 bases respectively, with 13 bases between them. Germline values: CDR1 LNHDA, CDR2 SQIVND (reference sequence). The CDR3 bases are TGTGCCAGTAGTATGTTGACAGCTGGGGGCTACACCTTC. Its translation: CASSMLTAGGYTF.

V usage is TRBV3-1 (or the pseudogene TRBV3-2) and J usage is TRBJ1-2; the match to TRBD1 covers 9 bases. The V and J ends lost 1 base and 6 bases, in that order; junction bases with no gene match: 6. From germline, CDR1 is LGHDT and CDR2 YNNKEL (reference sequence). The CDR3 contains 15 residues. The CDR3 bases are TGTGCCAGCAGCCAAGGGACAGGGGATTCGGATGGCTACACCTTC. Protein product: CASSQGTGDSDGYTF.

V usage is TRBV24-1 and J usage is TRBJ2-1, with a tentative D call TRBD2 (5 bases). Germline values: CDR1 KGHDR, CDR2 SFDVKD. Trimming pared 5 bases from V and 10 bases from J, leaving 17 bases between. The CDR3 is 14 amino acids. The CDR3 DNA is TGTGCCACCAGTGTTCGACACGGATCGGGGGAGCAGTTCTTC. Encoded protein: CATSVRHGSGEQFF.

This chain connects TRBV27 to TRBJ2-7; 8 positions agree with TRBD1. The CDR3 contains 15 residues. Unmatched junction bases numbered 4, after V lost 2 bases and J lost 1 base. From germline, CDR1 is MNHEY and CDR2 SMNVEV (reference sequence). The DNA of the CDR3 is TGTGCCAGCAGTTTAGGACAGGGATATTCCTACGAGCAGTACTTC. Amino acid sequence: CASSLGQGYSYEQYF.

This clone was seen only once. This rearrangement joins TRBV20-1 to TRBJ2-7; D possibly corresponds to TRBD1 (6 bases). This CDR3 region has 11 residues. Per the germline V gene, CDR1 is DFQATT and CDR2 is SNEGSKA (reference sequence). The V and J ends lost 6 bases and 10 bases respectively, with 16 bases between them. The CDR3, as DNA: TGCAGTGCGATATTAGTACAGGGCCAGTACTTC. This sequence encodes CSAILVQGQYF.